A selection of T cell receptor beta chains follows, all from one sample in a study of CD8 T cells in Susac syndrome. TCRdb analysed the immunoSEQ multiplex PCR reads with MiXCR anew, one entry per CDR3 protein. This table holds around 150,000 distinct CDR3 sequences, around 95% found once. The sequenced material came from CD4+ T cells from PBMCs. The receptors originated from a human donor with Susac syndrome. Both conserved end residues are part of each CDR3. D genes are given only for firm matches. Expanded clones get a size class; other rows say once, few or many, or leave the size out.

CDR3aa: CSVGLNEQFF; CDR3nt: TGCAGCGTTGGCTTAAATGAGCAGTTCTTC; v_gene: TRBV29-1; abundance: -; j_gene: TRBJ2-1; d_gene: -
CDR3aa: CASRLDRVPGGAGELFF; CDR3nt: TGCGCCAGCAGGCTGGACAGGGTGCCCGGGGGGGCCGGGGAGCTGTTTTTT; v_gene: TRBV4-1; abundance: once; j_gene: TRBJ2-2; d_gene: -
CDR3aa: CSARDLLSQETQYF; CDR3nt: TGCAGTGCTAGAGATTTGTTATCACAAGAGACCCAGTACTTC; v_gene: TRBV20-1; abundance: -; j_gene: TRBJ2-5; d_gene: -
CDR3aa: CATSDPPAGEQFF; CDR3nt: TGTGCCACCAGTGATCCACCCGCGGGAGAGCAGTTCTTC; v_gene: TRBV24-1; abundance: -; j_gene: TRBJ2-1; d_gene: -
CDR3aa: CSALDRGRGSRAGELFF; CDR3nt: TGCAGTGCCCTAGACAGGGGGCGCGGATCTCGCGCCGGGGAGCTGTTTTTT; v_gene: TRBV20-1; abundance: -; j_gene: TRBJ2-2; d_gene: TRBD1
CDR3aa: CSARDRWGQGQETQYF; CDR3nt: TGCAGTGCTAGAGATCGGTGGGGTCAGGGTCAAGAGACCCAGTACTTC; v_gene: TRBV20-1; abundance: -; j_gene: TRBJ2-5; d_gene: -
CDR3aa: CASSYSRGGANVLTF; CDR3nt: TGTGCCAGCAGTTACTCAAGGGGTGGGGCCAACGTCCTGACTTTC; v_gene: TRBV6-5; abundance: once; j_gene: TRBJ2-6; d_gene: -
CDR3aa: CASSRDRALQETQYF; CDR3nt: TGTGCCAGCAGCAGGGACAGGGCACTCCAAGAGACCCAGTACTTC; v_gene: TRBV7-9; abundance: -; j_gene: TRBJ2-5; d_gene: TRBD1
CDR3aa: CASSQVVTSPLHF; CDR3nt: TGTGCCAGCAGCCAAGTGGTGACTTCACCCCTCCACTTT; v_gene: TRBV3-1; abundance: -; j_gene: TRBJ1-6; d_gene: -
CDR3aa: CSALGQGMTRTGELFF; CDR3nt: TGCAGTGCCCTAGGACAGGGTATGACCCGCACCGGGGAGCTGTTTTTT; v_gene: TRBV20-1; abundance: -; j_gene: TRBJ2-2; d_gene: TRBD1
CDR3aa: CASGSGTGFQPQHF; CDR3nt: TGTGCTAGTGGTTCCGGGACAGGGTTTCAGCCCCAGCATTTT; v_gene: TRBV12-5; abundance: -; j_gene: TRBJ1-5; d_gene: TRBD1
CDR3aa: CASTLSGANVLTF; CDR3nt: TGTGCCAGCACCCTCTCTGGGGCCAACGTCCTGACTTTC; v_gene: TRBV28; abundance: -; j_gene: TRBJ2-6; d_gene: -
CDR3aa: CASSLRAGEETQYF; CDR3nt: TGTGCCAGCAGCTTACGGGCCGGGGAAGAGACCCAGTACTTC; v_gene: TRBV7-2; abundance: -; j_gene: TRBJ2-5; d_gene: -
CDR3aa: CASSQAEGSGRPTQYF; CDR3nt: TGCGCCAGCAGCCAAGCCGAGGGTAGCGGGAGACCAACGCAGTATTTT; v_gene: TRBV4-1; abundance: -; j_gene: TRBJ2-3; d_gene: TRBD2
CDR3aa: CSARRFSLGLGTQYF; CDR3nt: TGCAGTGCTAGGCGGTTCTCGTTGGGCCTTGGGACCCAGTACTTC; v_gene: TRBV20-1; abundance: -; j_gene: TRBJ2-5; d_gene: -
CDR3aa: CASSQPGQVSGANVLTF; CDR3nt: TGCGCCAGCAGCCAACCAGGACAGGTCTCTGGGGCCAACGTCCTGACTTTC; v_gene: TRBV4-1; abundance: -; j_gene: TRBJ2-6; d_gene: TRBD1
CDR3aa: CASSLAPETDGYTF; CDR3nt: TGTGCCAGCAGCTTAGCGCCAGAGACCGATGGCTACACCTTC; v_gene: TRBV7-9; abundance: -; j_gene: TRBJ1-2; d_gene: -
CDR3aa: CTSSHDQIETQYF; CDR3nt: TGCACCAGCAGCCACGACCAGATAGAGACCCAGTACTTC; v_gene: TRBV1; abundance: -; j_gene: TRBJ2-5; d_gene: -
CDR3aa: CASSPYGGDYNTGELFF; CDR3nt: TGTGCCAGCAGCCCATACGGTGGGGACTACAACACCGGGGAGCTGTTTTTT; v_gene: TRBV7-3; abundance: -; j_gene: TRBJ2-2; d_gene: TRBD2
CDR3aa: CSARPAPGQSSYEQYF; CDR3nt: TGCAGTGCTCGCCCTGCGCCGGGACAATCGTCCTACGAGCAGTACTTC; v_gene: TRBV20-1; abundance: -; j_gene: TRBJ2-7; d_gene: -
CDR3aa: CASRPGLAEYNEQFF; CDR3nt: TGTGCCAGCAGACCCGGACTAGCAGAGTACAATGAGCAGTTCTTC; v_gene: TRBV12-3/TRBV12-4; abundance: -; j_gene: TRBJ2-1; d_gene: TRBD2
CDR3aa: CASSPRRGADTQYF; CDR3nt: TGTGCCAGCAGTCCCCGGCGGGGGGCGGATACGCAGTATTTT; v_gene: TRBV27; abundance: -; j_gene: TRBJ2-3; d_gene: TRBD2
CDR3aa: CASSPGEGGYGYTF; CDR3nt: TGCGCCAGCAGCCCCGGGGAGGGCGGCTATGGCTACACCTTC; v_gene: TRBV4-1; abundance: -; j_gene: TRBJ1-2; d_gene: -
CDR3aa: CASSLDRSTDTQYF; CDR3nt: TGCGCCAGCAGCTTGGACAGAAGCACAGATACGCAGTATTTT; v_gene: TRBV5-1; abundance: -; j_gene: TRBJ2-3; d_gene: -
CDR3aa: CASSLDFQPQHF; CDR3nt: TGTGCCAGCAGCTTAGACTTTCAGCCCCAGCATTTT; v_gene: TRBV7-2; abundance: -; j_gene: TRBJ1-5; d_gene: -
CDR3aa: CASSQFLPGRTEAFF; CDR3nt: TGCGCCAGCAGTCAATTCCTTCCAGGAAGGACTGAAGCTTTCTTT; v_gene: TRBV23-1; abundance: once; j_gene: TRBJ1-1; d_gene: -
CDR3aa: CASSVSSENAEAFF; CDR3nt: TGTGCCAGCTCAGTCTCTAGTGAAAACGCTGAAGCTTTCTTT; v_gene: TRBV18; abundance: -; j_gene: TRBJ1-1; d_gene: -
CDR3aa: CASSQEITQEGRMNTEAFF; CDR3nt: TGCGCCAGCAGCCAAGAAATAACGCAGGAGGGCAGAATGAACACTGAAGCTTTCTTT; v_gene: TRBV4-1; abundance: -; j_gene: TRBJ1-1; d_gene: -
CDR3aa: CASSLDRMNEQFF; CDR3nt: TGTGCCAGCAGCCTCGACAGGATGAATGAGCAGTTCTTC; v_gene: TRBV14; abundance: -; j_gene: TRBJ2-1; d_gene: -
CDR3aa: CASSPAGTQEKLFF; CDR3nt: TGTGCCAGCAGTCCTGCCGGGACACAGGAAAAACTGTTTTTT; v_gene: TRBV6-6; abundance: -; j_gene: TRBJ1-4; d_gene: -
CDR3aa: CSAPGHLATNEKLFF; CDR3nt: TGCAGTGCGCCGGGACACCTAGCAACTAATGAAAAACTGTTTTTT; v_gene: TRBV20-1; abundance: once; j_gene: TRBJ1-4; d_gene: -
CDR3aa: CASRPGQGYGYTF; CDR3nt: TGTGCCAGCAGACCGGGACAGGGGTATGGCTACACCTTC; v_gene: TRBV28; abundance: -; j_gene: TRBJ1-2; d_gene: TRBD1
CDR3aa: CASGSGLAENTGELFF; CDR3nt: TGTGCCAGTGGTTCAGGACTAGCGGAGAACACCGGGGAGCTGTTTTTT; v_gene: TRBV12-3/TRBV12-4; abundance: once; j_gene: TRBJ2-2; d_gene: TRBD2
CDR3aa: CSARFGTDQFF; CDR3nt: TGCAGTGCCAGATTTGGGACAGACCAGTTCTTC; v_gene: TRBV20-1; abundance: -; j_gene: TRBJ2-1; d_gene: TRBD1
CDR3aa: CASSPRQGGDGELFF; CDR3nt: TGTGCCAGCAGCCCCAGACAGGGGGGGGACGGGGAGCTGTTTTTT; v_gene: TRBV12-3/TRBV12-4; abundance: once; j_gene: TRBJ2-2; d_gene: TRBD1
CDR3aa: CSAKPTGNQPQHF; CDR3nt: TGCAGTGCTAAACCTACGGGCAATCAGCCCCAGCATTTT; v_gene: TRBV20-1; abundance: -; j_gene: TRBJ1-5; d_gene: -
CDR3aa: CSVGPLMNTEAFF; CDR3nt: TGCAGCGTTGGGCCTTTGATGAACACTGAAGCTTTCTTT; v_gene: TRBV29-1; abundance: -; j_gene: TRBJ1-1; d_gene: -
CDR3aa: CSGRALAGELFF; CDR3nt: TGCAGCGGTAGGGCCCTGGCCGGGGAGCTGTTTTTT; v_gene: TRBV29-1; abundance: once; j_gene: TRBJ2-2; d_gene: -
CDR3aa: CSARVHVRGLANEQFF; CDR3nt: TGCAGTGCTAGAGTCCATGTCCGGGGACTGGCAAATGAGCAGTTCTTC; v_gene: TRBV20-1; abundance: -; j_gene: TRBJ2-1; d_gene: -